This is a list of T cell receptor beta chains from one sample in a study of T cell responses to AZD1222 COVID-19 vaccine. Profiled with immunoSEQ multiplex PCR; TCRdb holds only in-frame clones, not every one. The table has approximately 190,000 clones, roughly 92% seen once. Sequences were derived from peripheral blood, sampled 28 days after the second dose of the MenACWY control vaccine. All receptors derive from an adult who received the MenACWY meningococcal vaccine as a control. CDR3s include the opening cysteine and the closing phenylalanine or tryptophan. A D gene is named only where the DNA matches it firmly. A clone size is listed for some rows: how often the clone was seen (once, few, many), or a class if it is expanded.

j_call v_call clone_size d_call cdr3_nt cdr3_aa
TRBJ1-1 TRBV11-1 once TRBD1 TGTGCCAGCAGCCGACAGGGGAACACTGAAGCTTTCTTT CASSRQGNTEAFF
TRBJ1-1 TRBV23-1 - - TGCGCCAGCAGTCAATCCAAGGCTGGGGACACTGAAGCTTTCTTT CASSQSKAGDTEAFF
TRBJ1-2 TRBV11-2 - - TGTGCCAGCAGCTCCACGAGGGTTCCCTCCTATGGCTACACCTTC CASSSTRVPSYGYTF
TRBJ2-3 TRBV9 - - TGTGCCAGCAGCCCCCGGGGATGGACAGATACGCAGTATTTT CASSPRGWTDTQYF
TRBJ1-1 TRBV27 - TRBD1 TGTGTTCACAGCCGGGACAGGGGTTTGACAGCTTTCTTT CVHSRDRGLTAFF
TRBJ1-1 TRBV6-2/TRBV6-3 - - TGTGCCAGCAGTTTCCGACTGATACTGAACACTGAAGCTTTCTTT CASSFRLILNTEAFF
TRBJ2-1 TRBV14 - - TGTGCCAGCAGCCAAGACCTTAGGATCGATGAGCAGTTCTTC CASSQDLRIDEQFF
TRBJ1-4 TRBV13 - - TGTGCCAGCAGTCGAACTAATGAAAAACTGTTTTTT CASSRTNEKLFF
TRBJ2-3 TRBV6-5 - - TGTGCCAGCAGACGCGGGCAGCTGAGCACAGATACGCAGTATTTT CASRRGQLSTDTQYF
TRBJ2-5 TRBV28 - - TGTGCCAGCAGTTTAGGCAGCCAAGAGACCCAGTACTTC CASSLGSQETQYF
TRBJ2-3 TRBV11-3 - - TGTGCCAGCAGCTTAGAGCCAGATACGCAGTATTTT CASSLEPDTQYF
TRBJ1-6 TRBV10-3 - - TGTGCCATCAGGGCCGGGACCGCTCATTCACCCCTCCACTTT CAIRAGTAHSPLHF
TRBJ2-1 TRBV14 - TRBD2 TGTGCCAGCAAAAGGACTAGCGGCTCCTACAATGAGCAGTTCTTC CASKRTSGSYNEQFF
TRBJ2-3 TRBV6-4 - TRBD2 TGTGCCAGCAGTCCCGGACGGGGAGGGGATACGCAGTATTTT CASSPGRGGDTQYF
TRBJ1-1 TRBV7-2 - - TGTGCCAGCAGCGAGTCGGGAACGGGGACTGAAGCTTTTTTT CASSESGTGTEAFF
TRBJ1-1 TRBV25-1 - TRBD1 TGTGCCAGCAGACCAGGGGGCGCGTCTGAAGCTTTCTTT CASRPGGASEAFF
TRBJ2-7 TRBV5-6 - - TGTGCCAGCAGCACGCCCGGGACAACTACGGGGCAGTACTTC CASSTPGTTTGQYF